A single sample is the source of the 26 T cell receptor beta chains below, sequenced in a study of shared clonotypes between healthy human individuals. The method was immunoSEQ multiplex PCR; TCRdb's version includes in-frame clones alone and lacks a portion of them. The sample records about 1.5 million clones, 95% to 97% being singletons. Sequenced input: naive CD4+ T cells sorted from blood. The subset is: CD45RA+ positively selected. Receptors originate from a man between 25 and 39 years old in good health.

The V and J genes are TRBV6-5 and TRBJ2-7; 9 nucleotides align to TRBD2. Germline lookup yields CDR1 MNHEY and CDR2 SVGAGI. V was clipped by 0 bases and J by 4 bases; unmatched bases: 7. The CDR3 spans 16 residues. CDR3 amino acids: CASSYSIASGAYEQYF. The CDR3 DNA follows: TGTGCCAGCAGTTACTCGATCGCTAGCGGGGCATACGAGCAGTACTTC.

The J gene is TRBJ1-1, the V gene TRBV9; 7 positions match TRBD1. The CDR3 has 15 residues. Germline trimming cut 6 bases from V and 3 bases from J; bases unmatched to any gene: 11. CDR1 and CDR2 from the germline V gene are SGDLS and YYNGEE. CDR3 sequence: CASKKGGQADTEAFF. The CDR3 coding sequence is TGTGCCAGCAAAAAAGGTGGACAGGCGGACACTGAAGCTTTCTTT.

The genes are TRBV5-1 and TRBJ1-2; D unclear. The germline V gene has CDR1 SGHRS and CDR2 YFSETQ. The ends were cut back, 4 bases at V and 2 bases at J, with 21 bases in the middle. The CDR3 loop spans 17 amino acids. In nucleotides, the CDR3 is TGCGCCAGCAGCCGCGAGGGCCCCGACGCCCCAAACTATGGCTACACCTTC. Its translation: CASSREGPDAPNYGYTF.

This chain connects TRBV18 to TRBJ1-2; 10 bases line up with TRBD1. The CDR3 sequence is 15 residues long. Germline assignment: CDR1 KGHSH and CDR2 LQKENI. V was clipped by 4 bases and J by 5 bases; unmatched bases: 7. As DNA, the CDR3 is TGTGCCAGCTCACGGGACAGGGGCTCCGAGTATGGCTACACCTTC. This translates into CASSRDRGSEYGYTF.

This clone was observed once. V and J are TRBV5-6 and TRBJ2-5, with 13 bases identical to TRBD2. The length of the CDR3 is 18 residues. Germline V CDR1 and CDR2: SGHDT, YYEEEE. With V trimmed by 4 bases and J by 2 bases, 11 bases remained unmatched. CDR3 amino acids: CASSPGLAGVREQETQYF. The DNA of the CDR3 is TGTGCCAGCAGCCCCGGACTAGCGGGAGTCAGAGAACAAGAGACCCAGTACTTC.

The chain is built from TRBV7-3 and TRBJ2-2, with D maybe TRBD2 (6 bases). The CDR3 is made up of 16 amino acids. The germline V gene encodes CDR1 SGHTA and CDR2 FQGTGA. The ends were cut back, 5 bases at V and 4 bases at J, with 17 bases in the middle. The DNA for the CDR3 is TGTGCCAGCAGCCCACTGGGCGGGGCGGGCACCGGGGAGCTGTTTTTT. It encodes CASSPLGGAGTGELFF.

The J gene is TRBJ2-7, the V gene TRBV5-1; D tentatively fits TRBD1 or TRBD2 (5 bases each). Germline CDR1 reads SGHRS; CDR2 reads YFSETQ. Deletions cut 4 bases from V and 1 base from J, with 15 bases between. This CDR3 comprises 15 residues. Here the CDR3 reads CASSIGTERSYEQYF. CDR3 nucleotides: TGCGCCAGCAGCATCGGGACGGAGAGGTCCTACGAGCAGTACTTC.

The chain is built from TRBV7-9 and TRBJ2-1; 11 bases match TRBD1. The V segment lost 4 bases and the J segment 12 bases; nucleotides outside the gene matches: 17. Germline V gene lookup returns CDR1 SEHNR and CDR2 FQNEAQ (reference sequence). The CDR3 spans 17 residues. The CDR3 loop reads CASSSHRRDRGDIGQFF. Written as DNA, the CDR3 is TGTGCCAGCAGCTCTCACCGCCGGGACAGGGGGGATATTGGGCAGTTCTTC.

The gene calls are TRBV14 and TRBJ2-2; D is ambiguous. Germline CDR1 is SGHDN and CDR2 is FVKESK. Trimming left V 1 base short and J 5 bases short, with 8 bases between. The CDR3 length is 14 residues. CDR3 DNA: TGTGCCAGCAGCCAAGGGACCCCGACCGGGGAGCTGTTTTTT. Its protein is CASSQGTPTGELFF.

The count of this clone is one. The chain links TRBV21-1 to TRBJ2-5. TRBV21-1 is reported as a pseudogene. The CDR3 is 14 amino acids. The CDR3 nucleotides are TGTGCCAGCACACTCGGGGACCGGCGAGAGACCCAGTACTTC. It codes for CASTLGDRRETQYF.

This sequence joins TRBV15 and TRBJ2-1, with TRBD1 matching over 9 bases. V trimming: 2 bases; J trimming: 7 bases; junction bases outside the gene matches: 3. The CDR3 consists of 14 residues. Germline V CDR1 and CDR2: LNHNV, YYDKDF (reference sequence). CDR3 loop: CATSRRQGGNEQFF. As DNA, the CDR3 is TGTGCCACCAGCAGAAGACAGGGGGGAAATGAGCAGTTCTTC.

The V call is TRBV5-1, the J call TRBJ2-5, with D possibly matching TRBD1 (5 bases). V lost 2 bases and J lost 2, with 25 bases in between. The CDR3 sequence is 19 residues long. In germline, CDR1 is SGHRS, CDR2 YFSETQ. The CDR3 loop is CASSLSLTFTRPGQETQYF. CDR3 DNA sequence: TGCGCCAGCAGCTTAAGCCTGACATTTACAAGGCCAGGGCAAGAGACCCAGTACTTC. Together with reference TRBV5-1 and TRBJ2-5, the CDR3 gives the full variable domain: KAGVTQTPRYLIKTRGQQVTLSCSPISGHRSVSWYQQTPGQGLQFLFEYFSETQRNKGNFPGRFSGRQFSNSRSEMNVSTLELGDSALYLCASSLSLTFTRPGQETQYFGPGTRLLVL.

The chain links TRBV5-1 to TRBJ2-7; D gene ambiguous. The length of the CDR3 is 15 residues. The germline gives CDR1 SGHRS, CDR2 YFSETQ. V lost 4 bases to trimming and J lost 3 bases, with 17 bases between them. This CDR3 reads CASSPVRGTVYEQYF. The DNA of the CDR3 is TGCGCCAGCAGCCCCGTACGCGGTACCGTCTACGAGCAGTACTTC.

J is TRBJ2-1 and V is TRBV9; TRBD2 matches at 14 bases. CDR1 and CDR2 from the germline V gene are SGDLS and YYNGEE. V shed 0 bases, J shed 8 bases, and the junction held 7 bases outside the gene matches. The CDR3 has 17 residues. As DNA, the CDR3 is TGTGCCAGCAGCGTAGGACTAGCGGGAGGGCTTAACGATGAGCAGTTCTTC. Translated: CASSVGLAGGLNDEQFF.

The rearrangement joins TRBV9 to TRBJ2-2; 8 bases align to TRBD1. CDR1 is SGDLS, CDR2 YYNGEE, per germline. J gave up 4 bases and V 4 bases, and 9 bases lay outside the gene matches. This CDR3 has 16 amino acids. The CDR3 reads CASSPKQGVITGELFF. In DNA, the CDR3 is TGTGCCAGCAGCCCAAAACAGGGGGTAATCACCGGGGAGCTGTTTTTT.

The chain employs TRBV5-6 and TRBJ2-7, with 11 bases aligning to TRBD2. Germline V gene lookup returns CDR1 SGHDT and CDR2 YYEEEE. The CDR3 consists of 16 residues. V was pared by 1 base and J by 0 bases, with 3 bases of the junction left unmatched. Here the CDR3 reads CASSLRLAGPSYEQYF. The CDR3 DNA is TGTGCCAGCAGCTTGAGACTAGCGGGACCCTCCTACGAGCAGTACTTC. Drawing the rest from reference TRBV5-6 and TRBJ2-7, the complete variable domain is DAGVTQSPTHLIKTRGQQVTLRCSPKSGHDTVSWYQQALGQGPQFIFQYYEEEERQRGNFPDRFSGHQFPNYSSELNVNALLLGDSALYLCASSLRLAGPSYEQYFGPGTRLTVT.

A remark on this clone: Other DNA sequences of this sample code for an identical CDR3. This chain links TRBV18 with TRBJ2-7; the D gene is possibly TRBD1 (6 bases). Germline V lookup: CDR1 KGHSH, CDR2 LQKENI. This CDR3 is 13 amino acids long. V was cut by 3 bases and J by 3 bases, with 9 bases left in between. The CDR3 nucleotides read TGTGCCAGCTCACCCGGACAGCTCTACGAGCAGTACTTC. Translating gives CASSPGQLYEQYF.

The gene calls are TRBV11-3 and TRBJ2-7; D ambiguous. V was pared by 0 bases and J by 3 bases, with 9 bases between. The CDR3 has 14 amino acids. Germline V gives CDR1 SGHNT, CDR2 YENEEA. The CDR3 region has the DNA TGTGCCAGCAGCTTAGAGGGGTGGTACTACGAGCAGTACTTC. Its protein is CASSLEGWYYEQYF.

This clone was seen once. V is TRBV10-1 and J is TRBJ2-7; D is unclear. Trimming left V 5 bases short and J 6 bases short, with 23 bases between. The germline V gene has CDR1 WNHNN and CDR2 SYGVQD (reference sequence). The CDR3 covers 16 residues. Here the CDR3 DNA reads TGCGCCAGCAGTCGCGGCAGCCTTACCCTGCCTAGCGAGCAGTACTTC. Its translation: CASSRGSLTLPSEQYF.

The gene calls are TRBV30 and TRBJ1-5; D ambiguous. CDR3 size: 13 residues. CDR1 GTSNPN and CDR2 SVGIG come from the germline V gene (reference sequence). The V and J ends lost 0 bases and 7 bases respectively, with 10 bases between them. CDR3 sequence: CAWSVASEQPQHF. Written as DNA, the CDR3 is TGTGCCTGGAGTGTGGCCTCCGAACAGCCCCAGCATTTT.

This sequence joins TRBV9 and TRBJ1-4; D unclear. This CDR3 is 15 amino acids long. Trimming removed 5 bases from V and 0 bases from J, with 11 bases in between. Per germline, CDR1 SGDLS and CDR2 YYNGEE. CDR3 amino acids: CASSPLSATNEKLFF. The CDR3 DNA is TGTGCCAGCAGTCCCTTATCTGCAACTAATGAAAAACTGTTTTTT.

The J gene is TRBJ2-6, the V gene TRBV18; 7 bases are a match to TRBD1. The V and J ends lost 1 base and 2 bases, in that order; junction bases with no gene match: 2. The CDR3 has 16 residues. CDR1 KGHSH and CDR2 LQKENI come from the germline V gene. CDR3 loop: CASSPRQGTGANVLTF. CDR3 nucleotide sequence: TGTGCCAGCTCACCACGACAGGGCACTGGGGCCAACGTCCTGACTTTC.

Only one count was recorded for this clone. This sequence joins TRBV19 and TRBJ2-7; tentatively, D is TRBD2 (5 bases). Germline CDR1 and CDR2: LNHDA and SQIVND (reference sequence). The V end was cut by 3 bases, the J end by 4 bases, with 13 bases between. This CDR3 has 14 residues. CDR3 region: CASSITDGGYEQYF. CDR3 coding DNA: TGTGCCAGTAGTATCACCGACGGAGGATACGAGCAGTACTTC.

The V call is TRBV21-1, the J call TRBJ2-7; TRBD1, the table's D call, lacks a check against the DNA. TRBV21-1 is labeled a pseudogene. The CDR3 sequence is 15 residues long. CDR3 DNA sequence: TGTGCCAGCAGCAATCCGGGACAGGGGCCCTACGAGCAGTACTTC. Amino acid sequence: CASSNPGQGPYEQYF.

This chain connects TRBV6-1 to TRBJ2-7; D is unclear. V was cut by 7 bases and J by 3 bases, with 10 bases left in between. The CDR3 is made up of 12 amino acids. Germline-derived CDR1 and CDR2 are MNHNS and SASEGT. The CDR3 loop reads CASNWVNYEQYF. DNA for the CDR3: TGTGCCAGCAATTGGGTCAACTACGAGCAGTACTTC.

The CDR3 is CASSYRGNLRDTQYF. The CDR3 DNA reads as TGTGCCAGCAGCTACAGGGGAAATTTAAGAGATACGCAGTATTTT. The V call is TRBV7-2, the J call TRBJ2-3; TRBD1 aligns across 7 bases. Germline V gene lookup returns CDR1 SGHTA and CDR2 FQGNSA. J gave up 5 bases and V 4 bases, and 9 bases lay outside the gene matches. The CDR3 covers 15 residues.